Each of the 7 T cell receptor beta chains below was sequenced from the same sample in a study of T cells in localized non-small cell lung cancer. Data came from immunoSEQ multiplex PCR; TCRdb stores just in-frame clones and leaves some out. The repertoire holds over 3,000 clones, with about 30% as singletons. The sample here was lung tumor tissue, taken before any cancer treatment. The source of these receptors is a male donor older than 55 with stage III lung adenocarcinoma.

This clone has more than one count but fewer than ten. V usage is TRBV6-8 and J usage is TRBJ1-2; no clear D gene. V lost 2 bases, J lost 7 bases, and 8 bases lay in between. The CDR3 consists of 12 residues. Per the germline V gene, CDR1 is MNHGY and CDR2 is SAAAGT. The CDR3 DNA reads TGTGCCAGCAGTTACGGAGGTTTTGGCTACACCTTC. It translates to CASSYGGFGYTF.

This chain links TRBV11-3 with TRBJ2-2; TRBD2 is a possible D gene (6 bases). The V end lost 2 bases, the J end lost 7 bases, and 11 bases lay between the germline ends. Per germline, CDR1 SGHNT and CDR2 YENEEA. This CDR3 region has 14 residues. The CDR3, as DNA: TGTGCCAGCAGCTTAAACTCGCGGGGCGGGGAGCTGTTTTTT. As protein: CASSLNSRGGELFF. The full variable domain, its missing parts supplied by reference TRBV11-3 and TRBJ2-2, is EAGVVQSPRYKIIEKKQPVAFWCNPISGHNTLYWYLQNLGQGPELLIRYENEEAVDDSQLPKDRFSAERLKGVDSTLKIQPAELGDSAVYLCASSLNSRGGELFFGEGSRLTVL.

This clone was seen only a few times. The CDR3 coding sequence is TGTGCCAGCAGGAGGGGTGGGAGCTCCTACGAGCAGTACTTC. Encoded protein: CASRRGGSSYEQYF. The genes are TRBV6-8 and TRBJ2-7; D possibly matches TRBD1 or TRBD2 (5 bases each). This CDR3 spans 14 amino acids. Germline loops: CDR1 MNHGY, CDR2 SAAAGT. Trimming pared 6 bases from V and 0 bases from J, leaving 12 bases between.

Within the sample, this clone is medium-sized. This rearrangement joins TRBV6-8 to TRBJ1-5; D gene ambiguous. The CDR3 runs 12 residues. Trimming took off 5 bases at V and 0 bases at J, with 2 bases between the two ends. Germline CDR1 reads MNHGY; CDR2 reads SAAAGT. The CDR3 sequence is CASSDSNQPQHF. The CDR3 coding sequence is TGTGCCAGCAGTGATAGCAATCAGCCCCAGCATTTT.

This clone counts as medium-sized. The V call is TRBV11-3, the J call TRBJ1-2, with TRBD1 matching 9 bases. The CDR3 is 15 amino acids. Germline V lookup: CDR1 SGHNT, CDR2 YENEEA. V lost 5 bases and J lost 4; bases outside the gene matches: 8. The CDR3 reads CASSITGTGSYGYTF. CDR3 sequence (DNA): TGTGCCAGCAGCATCACCGGGACAGGGAGCTATGGCTACACCTTC.

This clone rates as medium-sized. J is TRBJ2-2 and V is TRBV9, with 7 bases fitting TRBD1. The CDR3 totals 14 residues. CDR1 SGDLS and CDR2 YYNGEE come from the germline V gene. J lost 7 bases, V lost 2 bases, and 5 bases had no gene match. CDR3 loop: CASSVEGAVGELFF. The CDR3 DNA is TGTGCCAGCAGCGTTGAGGGGGCGGTCGGGGAGCTGTTTTTT.

This chain uses TRBV5-1 with TRBJ1-1; D remains unclear. V lost 0 bases and J 5 bases, leaving 11 bases between the germline ends. CDR1 and CDR2 from the germline V gene are SGHRS and YFSETQ. This CDR3 spans 14 amino acids. CDR3 in amino acids: CASSLAGRVTEAFF. The CDR3 nucleotides read TGCGCCAGCAGCTTGGCCGGGAGGGTAACTGAAGCTTTCTTT.